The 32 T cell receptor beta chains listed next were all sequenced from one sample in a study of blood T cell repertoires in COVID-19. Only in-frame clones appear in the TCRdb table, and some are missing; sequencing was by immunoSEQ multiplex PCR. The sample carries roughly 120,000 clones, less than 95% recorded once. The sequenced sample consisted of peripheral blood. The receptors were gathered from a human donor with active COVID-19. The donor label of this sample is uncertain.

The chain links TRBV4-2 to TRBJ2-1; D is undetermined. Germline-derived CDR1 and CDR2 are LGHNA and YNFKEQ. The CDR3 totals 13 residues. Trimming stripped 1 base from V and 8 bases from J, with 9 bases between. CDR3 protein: CASSQGAPYEQFF. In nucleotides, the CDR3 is TGTGCCAGCAGCCAAGGGGCCCCCTATGAGCAGTTCTTC.

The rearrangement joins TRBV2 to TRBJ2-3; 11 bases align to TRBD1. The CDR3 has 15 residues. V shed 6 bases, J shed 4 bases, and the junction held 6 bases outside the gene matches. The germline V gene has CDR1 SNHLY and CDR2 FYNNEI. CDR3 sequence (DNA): TGTGCCAGCAGCCGGGACAGGGGGGTTGCAGATACGCAGTATTTT. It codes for CASSRDRGVADTQYF.

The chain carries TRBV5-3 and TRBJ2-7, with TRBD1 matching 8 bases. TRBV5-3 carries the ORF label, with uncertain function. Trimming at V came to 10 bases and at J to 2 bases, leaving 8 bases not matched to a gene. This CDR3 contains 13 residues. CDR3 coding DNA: TGTGCCCTGAATCAGGGACAGGCCTACGAGCAGTACTTC. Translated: CALNQGQAYEQYF.

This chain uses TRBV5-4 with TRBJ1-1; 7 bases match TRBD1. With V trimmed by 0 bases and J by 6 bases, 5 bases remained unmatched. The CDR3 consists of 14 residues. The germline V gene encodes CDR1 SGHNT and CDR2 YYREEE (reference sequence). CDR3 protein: CASSLEQGISEAFF. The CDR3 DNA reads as TGTGCCAGCAGCTTGGAACAGGGGATCTCTGAAGCTTTCTTT. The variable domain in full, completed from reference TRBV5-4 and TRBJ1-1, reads ETGVTQSPTHLIKTRGQQVTLRCSSQSGHNTVSWYQQALGQGPQFIFQYYREEENGRGNFPPRFSGLQFPNYSSELNVNALELDDSALYLCASSLEQGISEAFFGQGTRLTVV.

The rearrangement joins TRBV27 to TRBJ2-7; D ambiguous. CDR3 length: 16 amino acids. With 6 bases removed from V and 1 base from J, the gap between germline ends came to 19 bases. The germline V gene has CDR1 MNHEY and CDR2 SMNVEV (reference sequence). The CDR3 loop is CASSRKHIPFSYEQYF. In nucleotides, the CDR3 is TGTGCCAGCAGCCGAAAACATATCCCTTTTTCCTACGAGCAGTACTTC.

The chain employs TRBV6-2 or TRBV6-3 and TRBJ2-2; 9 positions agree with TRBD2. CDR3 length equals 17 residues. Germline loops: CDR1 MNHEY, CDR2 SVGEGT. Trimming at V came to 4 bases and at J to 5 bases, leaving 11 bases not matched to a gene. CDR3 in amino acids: CASSSLSGSQATGELFF. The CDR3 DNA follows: TGTGCCAGCAGTTCGCTTAGCGGGAGTCAAGCTACCGGGGAGCTGTTTTTT.

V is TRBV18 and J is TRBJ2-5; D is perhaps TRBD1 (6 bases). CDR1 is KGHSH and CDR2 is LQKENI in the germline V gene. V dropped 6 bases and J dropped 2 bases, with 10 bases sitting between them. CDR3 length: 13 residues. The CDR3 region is CASSTGSQETQYF. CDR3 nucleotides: TGTGCCAGCTCGACAGGCTCGCAAGAGACCCAGTACTTC. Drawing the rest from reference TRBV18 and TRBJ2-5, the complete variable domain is NAGVMQNPRHLVRRRGQEARLRCSPMKGHSHVYWYRQLPEEGLKFMVYLQKENIIDESGMPKERFSAEFPKEGPSILRIQQVVRGDSAAYFCASSTGSQETQYFGPGTRLLVL.

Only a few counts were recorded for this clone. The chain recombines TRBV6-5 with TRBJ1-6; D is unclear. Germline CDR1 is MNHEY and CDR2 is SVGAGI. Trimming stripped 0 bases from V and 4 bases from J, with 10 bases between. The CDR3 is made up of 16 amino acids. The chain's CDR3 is CASSYSAQHYNSPLHF. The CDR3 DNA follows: TGTGCCAGCAGTTACTCAGCGCAGCATTATAATTCACCCCTCCACTTT.

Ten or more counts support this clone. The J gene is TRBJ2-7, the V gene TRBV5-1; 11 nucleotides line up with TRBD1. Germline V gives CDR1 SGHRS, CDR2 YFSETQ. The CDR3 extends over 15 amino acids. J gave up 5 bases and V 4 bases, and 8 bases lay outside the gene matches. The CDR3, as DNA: TGCGCCAGCAGCCTTCGGACAGGGGGCGGTGACGAGCAGTACTTC. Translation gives CASSLRTGGGDEQYF.

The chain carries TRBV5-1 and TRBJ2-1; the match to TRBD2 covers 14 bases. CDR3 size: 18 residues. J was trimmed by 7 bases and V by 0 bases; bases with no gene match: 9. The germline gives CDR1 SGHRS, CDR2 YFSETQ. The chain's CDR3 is CASSLVPLTSGGGNEQFF. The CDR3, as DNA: TGCGCCAGCAGCTTGGTCCCCTTGACTAGCGGGGGGGGTAATGAGCAGTTCTTC.

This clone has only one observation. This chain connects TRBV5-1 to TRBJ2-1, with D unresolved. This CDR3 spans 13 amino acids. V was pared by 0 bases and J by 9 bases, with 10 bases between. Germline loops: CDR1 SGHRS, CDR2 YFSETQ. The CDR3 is CASSLGPLPEQFF. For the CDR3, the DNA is TGCGCCAGCAGCTTGGGGCCGCTCCCTGAGCAGTTCTTC. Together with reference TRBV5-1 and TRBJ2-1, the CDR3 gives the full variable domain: KAGVTQTPRYLIKTRGQQVTLSCSPISGHRSVSWYQQTPGQGLQFLFEYFSETQRNKGNFPGRFSGRQFSNSRSEMNVSTLELGDSALYLCASSLGPLPEQFFGPGTRLTVL.

CDR3 sequence: CAIREPGTEQFF. The CDR3 region has the DNA TGTGCCATCAGGGAACCCGGGACAGAGCAGTTCTTC. This rearrangement joins TRBV10-3 to TRBJ2-1, with a weak D call TRBD1 (6 bases). The CDR3 has 12 amino acids. Germline V lookup: CDR1 ENHRY, CDR2 SYGVKD. V was cut by 6 bases and J by 10 bases, with 13 bases left in between.

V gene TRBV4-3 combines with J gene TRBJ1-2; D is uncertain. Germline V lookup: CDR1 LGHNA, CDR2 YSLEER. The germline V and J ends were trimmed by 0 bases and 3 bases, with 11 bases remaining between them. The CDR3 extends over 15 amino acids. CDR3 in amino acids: CASSQDWADHYGYTF. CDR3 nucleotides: TGCGCCAGCAGCCAAGATTGGGCCGATCACTATGGCTACACCTTC.

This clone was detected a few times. CDR3 loop: CASSYSAGGWQETQYF. CDR3 coding DNA: TGCGCCAGCAGTTACTCCGCGGGGGGGTGGCAAGAGACCCAGTACTTC. J is TRBJ2-5 and V is TRBV5-1; the match to TRBD2 covers 9 bases. The CDR3 runs 16 residues. Trimming cost V 5 bases and J 2 bases; bases outside gene matches: 10. Germline V gene lookup returns CDR1 SGHRS and CDR2 YFSETQ.

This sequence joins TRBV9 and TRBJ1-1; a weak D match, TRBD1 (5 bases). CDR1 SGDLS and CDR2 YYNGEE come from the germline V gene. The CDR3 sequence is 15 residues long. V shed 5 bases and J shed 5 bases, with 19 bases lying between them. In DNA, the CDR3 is TGTGCCAGCAGTCAACTGGACAAGTTCAAAACTGAAGCTTTCTTT. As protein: CASSQLDKFKTEAFF.

The CDR3 loop is CASRRATLNEKLFF. CDR3 in DNA: TGTGCCAGCAGGAGGGCCACCCTAAATGAAAAACTGTTTTTT. The rearrangement uses TRBV6-5 and TRBJ1-4; D unresolved. This CDR3 contains 14 residues. V lost 6 bases and J lost 5, with 13 bases in between. In germline, CDR1 is MNHEY, CDR2 SVGAGI.

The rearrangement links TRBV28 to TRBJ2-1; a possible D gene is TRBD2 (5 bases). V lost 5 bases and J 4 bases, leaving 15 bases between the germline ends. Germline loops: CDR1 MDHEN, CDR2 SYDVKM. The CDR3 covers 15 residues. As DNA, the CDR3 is TGTGCCAGCAGTAGCCCGGAGGCAGTTTACAATGAGCAGTTCTTC. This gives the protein CASSSPEAVYNEQFF.

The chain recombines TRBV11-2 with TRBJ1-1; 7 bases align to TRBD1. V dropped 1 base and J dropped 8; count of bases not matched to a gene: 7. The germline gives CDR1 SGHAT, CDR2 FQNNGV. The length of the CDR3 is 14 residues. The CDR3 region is CASSLATGQGEAFF. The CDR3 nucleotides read TGTGCCAGCAGCTTAGCGACAGGGCAGGGAGAAGCTTTCTTT.

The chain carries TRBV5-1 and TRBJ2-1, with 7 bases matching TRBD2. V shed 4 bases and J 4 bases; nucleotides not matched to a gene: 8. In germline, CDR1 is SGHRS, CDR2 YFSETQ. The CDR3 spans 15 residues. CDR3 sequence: CASSATGTTYNEQFF. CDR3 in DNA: TGCGCCAGCAGCGCAACCGGGACTACATACAATGAGCAGTTCTTC.

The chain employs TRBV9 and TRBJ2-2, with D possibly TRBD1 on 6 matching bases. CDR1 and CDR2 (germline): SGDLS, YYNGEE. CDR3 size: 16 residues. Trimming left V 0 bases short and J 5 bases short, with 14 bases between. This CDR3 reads CASSVGPGALTGELFF. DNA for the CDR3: TGTGCCAGCAGCGTAGGTCCAGGGGCGTTGACCGGGGAGCTGTTTTTT.

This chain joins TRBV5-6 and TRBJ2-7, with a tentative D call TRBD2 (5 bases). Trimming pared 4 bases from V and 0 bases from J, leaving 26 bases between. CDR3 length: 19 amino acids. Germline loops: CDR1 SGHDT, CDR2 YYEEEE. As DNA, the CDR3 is TGTGCCAGCAGCCCCACTACTTTAACTAGGTCAAGGAGCTCCTACGAGCAGTACTTC. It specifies CASSPTTLTRSRSSYEQYF.

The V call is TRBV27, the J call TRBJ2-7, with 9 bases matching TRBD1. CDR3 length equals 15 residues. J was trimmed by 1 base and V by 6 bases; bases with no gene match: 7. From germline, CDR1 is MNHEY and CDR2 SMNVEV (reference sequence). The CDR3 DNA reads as TGTGCCAGCAGCCCTCCGGGACAGGGTTCCTACGAGCAGTACTTC. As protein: CASSPPGQGSYEQYF.

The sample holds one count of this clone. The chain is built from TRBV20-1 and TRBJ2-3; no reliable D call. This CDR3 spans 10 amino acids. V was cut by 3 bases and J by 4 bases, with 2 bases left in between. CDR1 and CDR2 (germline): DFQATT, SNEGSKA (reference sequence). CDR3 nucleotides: TGCAGTGCTAGCTCAGATACGCAGTATTTT. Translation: CSASSDTQYF.

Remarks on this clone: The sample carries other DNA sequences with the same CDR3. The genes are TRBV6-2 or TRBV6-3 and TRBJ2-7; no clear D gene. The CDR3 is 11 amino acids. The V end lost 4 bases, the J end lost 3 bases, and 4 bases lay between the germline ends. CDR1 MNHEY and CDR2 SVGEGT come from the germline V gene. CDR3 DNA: TGTGCCAGCAGTTTCCTCTACGAGCAGTACTTC. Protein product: CASSFLYEQYF.

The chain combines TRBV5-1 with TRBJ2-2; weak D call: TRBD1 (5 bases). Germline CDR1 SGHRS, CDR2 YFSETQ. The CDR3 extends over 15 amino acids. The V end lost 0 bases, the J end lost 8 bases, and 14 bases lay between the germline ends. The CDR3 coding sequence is TGCGCCAGCAGCTTGGAACAGGCGCGTCGTGGGGAGCTGTTTTTT. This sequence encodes CASSLEQARRGELFF. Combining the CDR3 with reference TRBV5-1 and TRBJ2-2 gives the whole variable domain KAGVTQTPRYLIKTRGQQVTLSCSPISGHRSVSWYQQTPGQGLQFLFEYFSETQRNKGNFPGRFSGRQFSNSRSEMNVSTLELGDSALYLCASSLEQARRGELFFGEGSRLTVL.

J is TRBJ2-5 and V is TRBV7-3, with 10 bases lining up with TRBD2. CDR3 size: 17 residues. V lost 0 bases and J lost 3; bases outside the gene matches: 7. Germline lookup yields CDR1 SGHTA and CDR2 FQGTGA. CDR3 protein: CASSLTSDGTSEETQYF. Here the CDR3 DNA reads TGTGCCAGCAGCTTAACGTCAGACGGGACTAGCGAAGAGACCCAGTACTTC.

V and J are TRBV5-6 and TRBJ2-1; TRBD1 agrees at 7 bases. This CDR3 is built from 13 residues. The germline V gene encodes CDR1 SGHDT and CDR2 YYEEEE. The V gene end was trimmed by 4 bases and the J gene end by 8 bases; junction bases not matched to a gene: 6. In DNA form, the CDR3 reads TGTGCCAGCAGCCCTGACAGGGCACATGAGCAGTTCTTC. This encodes CASSPDRAHEQFF.

The CDR3 DNA follows: TGTGCCAGCAGCTTAGGGGGCGGGGTATACAATGAGCAGTTCTTC. Residues: CASSLGGGVYNEQFF. This chain joins TRBV11-2 and TRBJ2-1; TRBD2 is a possible D gene (6 bases). CDR1 SGHAT and CDR2 FQNNGV come from the germline V gene. The length of the CDR3 is 15 residues. Between the trimmed V and J ends, which lost 1 base and 4 bases, there was a span of 11 bases.

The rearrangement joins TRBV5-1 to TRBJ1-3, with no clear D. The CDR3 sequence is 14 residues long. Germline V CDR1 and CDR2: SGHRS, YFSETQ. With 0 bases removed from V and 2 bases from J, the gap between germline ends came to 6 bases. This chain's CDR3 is CASSLATAGNTIYF. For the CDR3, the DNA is TGCGCCAGCAGCTTGGCTACAGCTGGAAACACCATATATTTT.

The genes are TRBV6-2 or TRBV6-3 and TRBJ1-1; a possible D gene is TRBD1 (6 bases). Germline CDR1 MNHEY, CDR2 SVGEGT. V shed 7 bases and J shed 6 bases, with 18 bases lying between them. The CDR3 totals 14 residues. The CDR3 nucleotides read TGTGCCAGCACTTATGGGGTGGGGGCCGCTGAAGCTTTCTTT. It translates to CASTYGVGAAEAFF.

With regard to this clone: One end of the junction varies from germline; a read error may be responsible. CDR3 nucleotides: TGTGCCGCCAGCAGAGAGCGGGGGCAAGAGACCCAGTACTTC. Translated, it gives CAASRERGQETQYF. V is TRBV15 and J is TRBJ2-5, with 8 bases matching TRBD2. CDR3 size: 14 residues. Per the germline V gene, CDR1 is LNHNV and CDR2 is YYDKDF (reference sequence).

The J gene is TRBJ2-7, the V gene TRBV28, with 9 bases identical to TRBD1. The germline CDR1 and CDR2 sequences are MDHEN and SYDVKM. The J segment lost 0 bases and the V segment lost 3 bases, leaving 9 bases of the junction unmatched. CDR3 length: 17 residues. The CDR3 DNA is TGTGCCAGCAGTTTTCCCCGGGACAGGGTAAGCTCCTACGAGCAGTACTTC. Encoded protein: CASSFPRDRVSSYEQYF.